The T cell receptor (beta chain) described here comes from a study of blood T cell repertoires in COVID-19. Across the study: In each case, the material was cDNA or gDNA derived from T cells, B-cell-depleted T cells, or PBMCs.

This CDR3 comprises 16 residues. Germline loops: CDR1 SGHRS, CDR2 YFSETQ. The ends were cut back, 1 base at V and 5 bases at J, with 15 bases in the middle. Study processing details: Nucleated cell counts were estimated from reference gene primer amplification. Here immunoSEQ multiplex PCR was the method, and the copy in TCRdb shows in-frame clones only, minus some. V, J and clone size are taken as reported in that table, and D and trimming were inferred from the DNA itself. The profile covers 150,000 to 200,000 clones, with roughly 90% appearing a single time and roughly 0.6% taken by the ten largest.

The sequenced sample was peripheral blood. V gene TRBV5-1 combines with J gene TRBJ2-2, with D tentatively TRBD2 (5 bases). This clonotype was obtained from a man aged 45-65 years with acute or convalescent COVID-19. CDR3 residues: CASSLLVGEGTGELFF. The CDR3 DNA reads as TGCGCCAGCAGCTTGTTAGTGGGAGAGGGAACCGGGGAGCTGTTTTTT.